A selection of T cell receptor beta chains follows, all from one sample in a study of Graves' ophthalmopathy and Graves' hyperthyroidism. TCRdb reanalysed the multiplex PCR reads using MiXCR and keeps one entry per CDR3 protein. The sample holds about 220,000 distinct CDR3 sequences, about 22% seen once. Source material: peripheral blood. Receptor source: a woman in her 50s with Graves' ophthalmopathy. CDR3s include the opening cysteine and the closing phenylalanine or tryptophan. A D gene is named only where the DNA matches it firmly. Clone sizes are given selectively: once, few, many, or a class where the clone is expanded.

CDR3: CASSSRLTGVEDTQYF
DNA: TGCGCCAGCAGCTCGCGCCTAACGGGGGTAGAGGATACGCAGTATTTT
size: many
J: TRBJ2-3
D: .
V: TRBV5-1

CDR3: CASSYLGYGYTF
DNA: TGTGCCAGCAGTTACCTGGGCTATGGCTACACCTTC
size: many
J: TRBJ1-2
D: .
V: TRBV6-5

CDR3: CASSITLSRGETQYF
DNA: TGTGCCAGTAGTATCACTCTATCTAGAGGAGAGACCCAGTACTTC
size: .
J: TRBJ2-5
D: .
V: TRBV19

CDR3: CASRGTGLITEAFF
DNA: TGTGCCAGCAGGGGGACAGGGTTGATAACTGAAGCTTTCTTT
size: once
J: TRBJ1-1
D: TRBD1
V: TRBV12-3/TRBV12-4

CDR3: CASSADPGTGFEQYF
DNA: TGTGCCAGCAGCGCTGACCCCGGGACAGGGTTTGAGCAGTACTTC
size: many
J: TRBJ2-7
D: TRBD1
V: TRBV2

CDR3: CASSTGTGGRTYEQYF
DNA: TGTGCCAGCAGCACCGGGACAGGGGGTCGAACCTACGAGCAGTACTTC
size: .
J: TRBJ2-7
D: TRBD1
V: TRBV11-1

CDR3: CSVGHGSYEQYF
DNA: TGCAGCGTTGGGCATGGATCCTACGAGCAGTACTTC
size: many
J: TRBJ2-7
D: .
V: TRBV29-1

CDR3: CAWSGRAGETQYF
DNA: TGTGCCTGGAGCGGGAGGGCCGGGGAGACCCAGTACTTC
size: many
J: TRBJ2-5
D: TRBD2
V: TRBV30

CDR3: CASRVRGVRGETQYF
DNA: TGTGCCAGCAGGGTCAGGGGAGTAAGGGGAGAGACCCAGTACTTC
size: many
J: TRBJ2-5
D: .
V: TRBV6-1

CDR3: CASSTQGGKYF
DNA: TGTGCCAGCAGTACCCAGGGGGGGAAGTACTTC
size: .
J: TRBJ2-7
D: .
V: TRBV28

CDR3: CASSTGGRDEQYF
DNA: TGTGCCAGCAGTACAGGGGGCCGCGACGAGCAGTACTTC
size: many
J: TRBJ2-7
D: TRBD1
V: TRBV6-1

CDR3: CASSLTFGETEAFF
DNA: TGTGCCAGCAGCCTCACATTTGGGGAGACTGAAGCTTTCTTT
size: many
J: TRBJ1-1
D: .
V: TRBV7-8

CDR3: CAAGTGVQEQYF
DNA: TGTGCAGCCGGGACAGGGGTTCAGGAGCAGTACTTC
size: .
J: TRBJ2-7
D: TRBD1
V: TRBV19

CDR3: CASRREADEQYF
DNA: TGTGCCAGCAGGCGGGAGGCGGACGAGCAGTACTTC
size: .
J: TRBJ2-7
D: TRBD2
V: TRBV6-1

CDR3: CASSQDPGVESPLHF
DNA: TGCGCCAGCAGCCAAGATCCAGGAGTAGAATCACCCCTCCACTTT
size: many
J: TRBJ1-6
D: .
V: TRBV4-1

CDR3: CASSEPRMNTEAFF
DNA: TGTGCCAGCAGTGAGCCGCGGATGAACACTGAAGCTTTCTTT
size: .
J: TRBJ1-1
D: .
V: TRBV6-1